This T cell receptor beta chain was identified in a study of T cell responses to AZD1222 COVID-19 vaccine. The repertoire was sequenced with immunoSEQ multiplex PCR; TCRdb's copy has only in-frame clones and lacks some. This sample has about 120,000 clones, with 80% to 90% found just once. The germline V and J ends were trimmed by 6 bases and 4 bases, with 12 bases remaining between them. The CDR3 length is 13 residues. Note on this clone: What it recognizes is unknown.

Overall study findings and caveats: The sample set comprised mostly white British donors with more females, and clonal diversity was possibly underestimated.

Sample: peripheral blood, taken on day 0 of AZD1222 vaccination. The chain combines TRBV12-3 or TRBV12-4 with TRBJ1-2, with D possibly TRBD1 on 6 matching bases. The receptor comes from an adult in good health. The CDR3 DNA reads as TGTGCCAGCAGCAAGGGGGAGAGCTATGGCTACACCTTC. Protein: CASSKGESYGYTF.